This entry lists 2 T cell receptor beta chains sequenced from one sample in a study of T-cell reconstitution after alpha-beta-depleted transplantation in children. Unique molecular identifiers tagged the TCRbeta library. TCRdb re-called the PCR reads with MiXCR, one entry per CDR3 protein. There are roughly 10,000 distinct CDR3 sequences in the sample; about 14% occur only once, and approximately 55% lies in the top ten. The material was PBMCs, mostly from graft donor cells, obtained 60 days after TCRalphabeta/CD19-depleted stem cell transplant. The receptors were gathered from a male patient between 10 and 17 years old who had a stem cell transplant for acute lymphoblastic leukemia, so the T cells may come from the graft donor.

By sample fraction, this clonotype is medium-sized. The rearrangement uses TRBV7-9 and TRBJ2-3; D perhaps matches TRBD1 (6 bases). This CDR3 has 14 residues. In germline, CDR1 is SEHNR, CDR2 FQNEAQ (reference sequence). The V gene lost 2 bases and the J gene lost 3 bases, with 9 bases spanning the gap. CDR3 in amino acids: CASSLMQGTDTQYF. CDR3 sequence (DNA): TGTGCCAGCAGCTTAATGCAGGGGACAGATACGCAGTATTTT.

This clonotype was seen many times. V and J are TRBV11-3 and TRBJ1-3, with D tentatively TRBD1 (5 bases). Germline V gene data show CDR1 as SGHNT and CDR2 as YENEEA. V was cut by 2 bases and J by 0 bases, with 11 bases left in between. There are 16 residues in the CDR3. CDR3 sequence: CASSLRGRISGNTIYF. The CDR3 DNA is TGTGCCAGCAGCTTAAGGGGACGGATCTCTGGAAACACCATATATTTT.